The present entry profiles one T cell receptor (beta chain) with its context. CDR1 and CDR2 from the germline V gene are SGHRS and YFSETQ. This CDR3 region has 15 residues. Trimming left V 0 bases short and J 9 bases short, with 16 bases between. The data were obtained in a study of blood T cell repertoires in COVID-19. Study in general: The study drew acute and convalescent COVID-19 samples from the United States, Italy and Spain. Nucleic acid was either cDNA or gDNA, and it came from T cells, B-cell-depleted T cells, or PBMCs.

Original processing notes: Amplification with reference gene primers provided the estimates of nucleated cell counts. The repertoire was sequenced with immunoSEQ multiplex PCR; TCRdb's copy has only in-frame clones and lacks some. V and J calls and clone size are as listed in that table; D and trimming were resolved from the DNA. The profile shows 130,000 or so clones, more than 65% of them singletons. The sample comprised peripheral blood. The sequence came from a human donor in a cohort sampled during active COVID-19. The genes are TRBV5-1 and TRBJ2-1; D is possibly TRBD2 (6 bases). CDR3 sequence reads: CASSLEWGGNTEQFF. The DNA for the CDR3 is TGCGCCAGCAGCTTGGAATGGGGCGGGAACACTGAGCAGTTCTTC.